This entry lists 7 T cell receptor beta chains sequenced from one sample in a study of blood T cell repertoires in COVID-19 (TCRdb year 2020). Libraries came from the immunoSEQ multiplex PCR assay. TCRdb took over this immuneACCESS table, retaining in-frame rearrangements with V and J assigned. Such tables are incomplete; in checked studies, under half of the missing clones stem from an unresolved V gene, and the remainder is unexplained. The sample data list about 150,000 clones, and roughly 90% of these were observed just once. The top ten hold approximately 3% of the sample. Sequenced input: peripheral blood. Receptors originate from a man in his sixties with acute or convalescent COVID-19.

This chain uses TRBV30 with TRBJ1-2; 7 nucleotides agree with TRBD1. The germline V gene has CDR1 GTSNPN and CDR2 SVGIG (reference sequence). The J segment lost 4 bases and the V segment lost 3 bases, leaving 11 bases of the junction unmatched. This CDR3 spans 15 amino acids. CDR3 in amino acids: CAWSRGGGGSYGYTF. CDR3 bases: TGTGCCTGGAGCCGCGGTGGAGGGGGCTCCTATGGCTACACCTTC.

This sequence joins TRBV11-2 and TRBJ1-2, with TRBD1 as a possible D gene (6 bases). V was trimmed by 4 bases and J by 6 bases, leaving 12 bases between them. The CDR3 has 13 amino acids. Per the germline V gene, CDR1 is SGHAT and CDR2 is FQNNGV. Written as DNA, the CDR3 is TGTGCCAGCAGCTCCCAGGGGTGGGATGGCTACACCTTC. Its translation is CASSSQGWDGYTF. Together with reference TRBV11-2 and TRBJ1-2, the CDR3 gives the full variable domain: EAGVAQSPRYKIIEKRQSVAFWCNPISGHATLYWYQQILGQGPKLLIQFQNNGVVDDSQLPKDRFSAERLKGVDSTLKIQPAKLEDSAVYLCASSSQGWDGYTFGSGTRLTVV.

J is TRBJ2-3 and V is TRBV20-1; no clear D. CDR1 is DFQATT and CDR2 is SNEGSKA in the germline V gene (reference sequence). The CDR3 has 14 residues. V was trimmed by 3 bases and J by 0 bases, leaving 10 bases between them. The DNA for the CDR3 is TGCAGTGCTAGTGGTCTACCTAGCACAGATACGCAGTATTTT. Translation gives CSASGLPSTDTQYF.

V is TRBV7-9 and J is TRBJ2-7; 9 bases line up with TRBD2. V lost 5 bases and J lost 2; bases outside the gene matches: 13. The CDR3 has 17 amino acids. Germline V gene sequence: CDR1 SEHNR, CDR2 FQNEAQ (reference sequence). The CDR3 nucleotides read TGTGCCAGCAGCCCTTCTAGCGGGGCCCCTCGACCCTACGAGCAGTACTTC. Its translation: CASSPSSGAPRPYEQYF.

In nucleotides, the CDR3 is TGCGCCAGCAGCCAAGTTGGGACTTTTTCCTACGAGCAGTACTTC. Translation: CASSQVGTFSYEQYF. The rearrangement joins TRBV4-1 to TRBJ2-7, with D tentatively TRBD2 (6 bases). Trimming removed 1 base from V and 1 base from J, with 11 bases in between. The CDR3 contains 15 residues. From germline, CDR1 is MGHRA and CDR2 YSYEKL.

V and J are TRBV9 and TRBJ2-3; 11 bases map to TRBD2. In germline, CDR1 is SGDLS, CDR2 YYNGEE. V shed 4 bases and J 4 bases; nucleotides not matched to a gene: 8. The CDR3 is 16 amino acids. In nucleotides, the CDR3 is TGTGCCAGCAGCCCCATAGCGGGGGGGCCGGCAGATACGCAGTATTTT. The encoded protein is CASSPIAGGPADTQYF.

V gene TRBV6-5 combines with J gene TRBJ2-7, with a possible D match to TRBD1 (6 bases). Trimming took 6 bases from V and 6 from J, leaving 15 bases between them. CDR1 MNHEY and CDR2 SVGAGI come from the germline V gene. The CDR3 is 13 residues long. The CDR3, as DNA: TGTGCCAGCAGAATGAACCAAGGGGGCGAGCAGTACTTC. Residues: CASRMNQGGEQYF.